This T cell receptor beta chain was captured by sequencing in a study of blood T cell repertoires in COVID-19. V gave up 4 bases and J gave up 0 bases, with 7 bases separating them. The germline V gene has CDR1 SGHTS and CDR2 YDEGEE. The CDR3 length is 14 residues. Profiling relied on immunoSEQ multiplex PCR, and the TCRdb table lists in-frame clones only, not all of them. The profile covers about 140,000 clones, with about 85% appearing a single time and 1.6% taken by the ten largest. The chain recombines TRBV5-8 with TRBJ2-2; no firm D call. The TCR sequence derives from a human donor in a cohort sampled during active COVID-19. Source material: peripheral blood. The CDR3 DNA follows: TGTGCCAGCAGCCTAAAGCCGAACACCGGGGAGCTGTTTTTT. Translated: CASSLKPNTGELFF.